A selection of T cell receptor beta chains follows, all from one sample in a study of metastatic and nonmetastatic thyroid tumors. From the PCR reads, TCRdb re-called clones with MiXCR. Among approximately 31,000 clones listed, under 20% were seen once. Sequencing input: blood. Source of these receptors: a female donor with papillary thyroid cancer or a benign thyroid nodule (not recorded which). Some clones in this sample may be carry-over from other donors' samples. CDR3s include the opening cysteine and the closing phenylalanine or tryptophan. The D gene is left open where the match is weak. Part of the rows lack a size; the others show once, few, many or a class for expanded clones.

V gene	clone size	D gene	J gene	CDR3 DNA	CDR3 protein
TRBV5-4	few	NA	TRBJ2-2	TGTGCCAGCAGCTTGCAGGGTCACGACACCGGGGAGCTGTTTTTT	CASSLQGHDTGELFF
TRBV12-3/TRBV12-4	few	NA	TRBJ2-3	TGTGCCAGCAGTTCGGGGGCCGGGAGCCCAGATACGCAGTATTTT	CASSSGAGSPDTQYF
TRBV18	many	NA	TRBJ1-1	TGTGCCAGCCTACCGACGACTGGGAACACTGAAGCTTTCTTT	CASLPTTGNTEAFF
TRBV6-1	NA	NA	TRBJ1-1	TGTGTCGCGGTCGGTAGTATGAACACTGAAGCTTTCTTT	CVAVGSMNTEAFF
TRBV9	many	TRBD2	TRBJ2-3	TGTGCCAGCAGCGTAGGGGGGGGATTCGGAGATACGCAGTATTTT	CASSVGGGFGDTQYF
TRBV30	NA	NA	TRBJ1-1	TGTGCCTGGAGTCAGTTATCCACTGAAGCTTTCTTT	CAWSQLSTEAFF
TRBV6-2/TRBV6-3	NA	TRBD1	TRBJ1-2	TGTGCCAGCAGTTACCAGGGACAGGGACACTATGGCTACACCTTC	CASSYQGQGHYGYTF
TRBV5-8	many	TRBD2	TRBJ2-1	TGTGCCAGCAGCTACCCACTAGCGGGGTACAATGAGCAGTTCTTC	CASSYPLAGYNEQFF
TRBV5-4	few	TRBD2	TRBJ2-1	TGTGCCAGCAGCTCCTTTTCGACTAGCGCCCACAATGAGCAGTTCTTC	CASSSFSTSAHNEQFF
TRBV5-5	many	NA	TRBJ1-1	TGTGCCAGCAGCTTGCGATGGGGGGCCCTGAACACTGAAGCTTTCTTT	CASSLRWGALNTEAFF
TRBV6-1	medium-sized	NA	TRBJ1-3	TGTGCCAGCAGTATCGGGGGAAACACCATATATTTT	CASSIGGNTIYF
TRBV19	many	NA	TRBJ2-1	TGTGCCAGTAGTATAAGAAGCGGGCGCAATGAGCAGTTCTTC	CASSIRSGRNEQFF
TRBV9	many	NA	TRBJ2-2	TGTGCCAGCAGCGTAGAGCGAGACAAGAACACCGGGGAGCTGTTTTTT	CASSVERDKNTGELFF
TRBV10-3	many	TRBD1	TRBJ2-3	TGTGCCAATTCCCGGGACAGGCCGGCCACAGATACGCAGTATTTT	CANSRDRPATDTQYF
TRBV24-1	many	TRBD1	TRBJ1-5	TGTGCCACCAGTGATACCCACAGGGGGCAACTTTATAGCAATCAGCCCCAGCATTTT	CATSDTHRGQLYSNQPQHF
TRBV15	few	TRBD2	TRBJ2-7	TGTGCCACCAGCAGAGAGGGGAGGGATCGCGAGCAGTACTTC	CATSREGRDREQYF
TRBV5-5	many	NA	TRBJ2-7	TGTGCCAGCAGCTTGGTTAGCGGAGCCTACGAGCAGTACTTC	CASSLVSGAYEQYF
TRBV19	many	NA	TRBJ1-1	TGTGCCAGTAGTATAGCCCAGGGAAGTGAAGCTTTCTTT	CASSIAQGSEAFF
TRBV28	many	NA	TRBJ1-6	TGTGCCAGCAGAGGGTGGGACGGAAATAATTCACCCCTCCACTTT	CASRGWDGNNSPLHF
TRBV3-1	many	NA	TRBJ1-1	TGTGCCAGCAGCCTCCAGATAGACAGCATAACCTACACTGAAGCTTTCTTT	CASSLQIDSITYTEAFF
TRBV30	many	NA	TRBJ1-2	TGTGCCTGGGATGGACAGATGGGGTTTTATGGCTACACCTTC	CAWDGQMGFYGYTF
TRBV28	many	TRBD2	TRBJ2-5	TGTGCCAGCCTAGCGGGAATCCAAGAGACCCAGTACTTC	CASLAGIQETQYF
TRBV20-1	many	NA	TRBJ1-6	TGCAGTGCTCCGATAGGGTTTTCAAATTCACCCCTCCACTTT	CSAPIGFSNSPLHF
TRBV6-6	many	NA	TRBJ1-2	TGTGCCAGCAGTTACGGGGGGGGGGAGAATGGCTACACCTTC	CASSYGGGENGYTF
TRBV2	many	NA	TRBJ1-5	TGTGCCAGCAGTGAGGGGTTCTCTCAGCCCCAGCATTTT	CASSEGFSQPQHF